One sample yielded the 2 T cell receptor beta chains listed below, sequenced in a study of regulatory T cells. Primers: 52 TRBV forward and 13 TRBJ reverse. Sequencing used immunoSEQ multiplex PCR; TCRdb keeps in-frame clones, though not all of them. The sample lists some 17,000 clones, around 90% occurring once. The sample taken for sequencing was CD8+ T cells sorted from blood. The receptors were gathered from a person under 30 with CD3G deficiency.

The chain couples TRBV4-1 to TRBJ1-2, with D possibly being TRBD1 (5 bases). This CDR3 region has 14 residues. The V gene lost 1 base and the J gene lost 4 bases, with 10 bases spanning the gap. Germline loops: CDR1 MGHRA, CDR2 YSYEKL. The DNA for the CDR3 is TGCGCCAGCAGCCAAGTGACGGGGCGCTATGGCTACACCTTC. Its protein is CASSQVTGRYGYTF.

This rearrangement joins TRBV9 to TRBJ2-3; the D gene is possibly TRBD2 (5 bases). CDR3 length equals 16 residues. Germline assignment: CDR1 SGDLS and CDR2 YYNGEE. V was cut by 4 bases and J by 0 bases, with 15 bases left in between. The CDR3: CASSTQADPSTDTQYF. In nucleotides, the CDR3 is TGTGCCAGCAGCACCCAAGCGGACCCTAGCACAGATACGCAGTATTTT.